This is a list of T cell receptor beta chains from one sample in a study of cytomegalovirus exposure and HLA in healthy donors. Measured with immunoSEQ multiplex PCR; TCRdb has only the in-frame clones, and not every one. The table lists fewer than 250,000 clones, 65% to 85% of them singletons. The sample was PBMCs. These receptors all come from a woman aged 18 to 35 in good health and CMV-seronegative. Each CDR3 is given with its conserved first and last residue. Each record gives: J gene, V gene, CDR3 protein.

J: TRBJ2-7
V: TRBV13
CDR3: CASSRSSTASYEQYF

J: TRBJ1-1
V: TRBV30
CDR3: CAWSRGRGTDRGYTEAFF

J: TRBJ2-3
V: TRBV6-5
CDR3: CASSYSRQGTDTQYF

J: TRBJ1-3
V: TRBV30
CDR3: CALRDIDSYSGNTIYF

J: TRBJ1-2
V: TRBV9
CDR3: CASSVGAGYTF

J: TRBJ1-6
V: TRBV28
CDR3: CASSWTGGRSYNSPLHF

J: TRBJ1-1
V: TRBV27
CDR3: CASSRSGGVGTEAFF

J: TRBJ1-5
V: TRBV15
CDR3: CATSRVRQGARQPQHF

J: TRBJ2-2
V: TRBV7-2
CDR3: CASSLAYAGGTGELFF

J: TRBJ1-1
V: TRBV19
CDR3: CASSIDLGRLGANTEAFF

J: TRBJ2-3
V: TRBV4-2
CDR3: CASSQLTATAGGLSSTDTQYF

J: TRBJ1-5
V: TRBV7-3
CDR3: CASSLETGDGNQPQHF